Here is one TCR beta chain with its context. What it recognizes is unknown. Nominal health characterized the donors when sampled, though unrecorded immune exposures were likely. J lost 4 bases, V lost 2 bases, and 6 bases had no gene match. CDR3 length equals 15 residues. Germline assignment: CDR1 SGHDT and CDR2 YYEEEE. The sample is drawn from a study of cytomegalovirus exposure and HLA in healthy donors. Findings and limits, study-wide: Among TCR beta chains, those listed as cytomegalovirus-associated numbered around 160.

60 Vbeta and 13 Jbeta primers were used in PCR. Assay: immunoSEQ multiplex PCR; the TCRdb copy retains only in-frame clones and omits some. The table includes 85,000 to 120,000 clones, roughly four fifths detected once. The specimen sequenced was PBMCs. The sequence came from a male donor in good health and CMV-seropositive. The chain couples TRBV5-6 to TRBJ2-3; TRBD2 aligns across 8 bases. CDR3 DNA: TGTGCCAGCAGCTTAAAACTAGCGGACTCAGATACGCAGTATTTT. Encoded protein: CASSLKLADSDTQYF.